This T cell receptor beta chain was sequenced in a study of T cells in localized non-small cell lung cancer. Notes on the study in general: Sequencing, confined to only one tumor region, leaves heterogeneity possible. Appearing in adjacent lung were a median about 50 of the top 100 tumor clones.

A remark on this clone: What it binds is unknown.

Repertoires were generated with immunoSEQ multiplex PCR, while TCRdb's copy carries only in-frame clones and drops some. Of 35,000 to 50,000 clones in the sample, more than 75% were seen once. In germline, CDR1 is SGHVS, CDR2 FQNEAQ. The CDR3 spans 17 residues. Trimming cost V 5 bases and J 0 bases, with 17 bases left between them. The TCR was taken from a woman between 40 and 69 years old with stage II squamous cell lung carcinoma. The chain couples TRBV7-8 to TRBJ2-1; possibly TRBD1 for D (6 bases). This material consisted of PBMCs, taken before any cancer treatment. Written as DNA, the CDR3 is TGTGCCAGCAGCCCAGGGGTTGTAGGGGCCTCCTACAATGAGCAGTTCTTC. This sequence encodes CASSPGVVGASYNEQFF. Full variable domain (outside the CDR3, taken from reference TRBV7-8 and TRBJ2-1): GAGVSQSPRYKVAKRGQDVALRCDPISGHVSLFWYQQALGQGPEFLTYFQNEAQLDKSGLPSDRFFAERPEGSVSTLKIQRTQQEDSAVYLCASSPGVVGASYNEQFFGPGTRLTVL.